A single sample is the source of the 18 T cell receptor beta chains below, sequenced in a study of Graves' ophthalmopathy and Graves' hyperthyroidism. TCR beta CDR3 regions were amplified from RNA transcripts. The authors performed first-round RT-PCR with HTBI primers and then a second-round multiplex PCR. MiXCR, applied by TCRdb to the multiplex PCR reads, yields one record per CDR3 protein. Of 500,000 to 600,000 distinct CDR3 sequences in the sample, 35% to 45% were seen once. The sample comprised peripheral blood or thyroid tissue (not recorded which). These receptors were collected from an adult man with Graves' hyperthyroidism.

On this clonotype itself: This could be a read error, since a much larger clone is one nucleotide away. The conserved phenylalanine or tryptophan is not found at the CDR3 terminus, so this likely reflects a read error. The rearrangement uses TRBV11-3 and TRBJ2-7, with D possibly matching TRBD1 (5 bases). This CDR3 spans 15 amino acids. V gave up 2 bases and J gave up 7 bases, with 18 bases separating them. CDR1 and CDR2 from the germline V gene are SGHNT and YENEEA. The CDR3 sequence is CASSLPLGHAREQYL. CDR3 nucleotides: TGTGCCAGCAGCTTACCCCTCGGACATGCGAGGGAGCAGTACCTC.

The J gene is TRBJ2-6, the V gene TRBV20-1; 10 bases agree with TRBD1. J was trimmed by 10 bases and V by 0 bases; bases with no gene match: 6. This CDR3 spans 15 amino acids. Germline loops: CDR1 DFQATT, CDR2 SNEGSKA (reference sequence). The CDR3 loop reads CSARDPGTGVNVLTF. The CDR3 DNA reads TGCAGTGCTAGAGACCCCGGGACAGGGGTGAACGTCCTGACTTTC.

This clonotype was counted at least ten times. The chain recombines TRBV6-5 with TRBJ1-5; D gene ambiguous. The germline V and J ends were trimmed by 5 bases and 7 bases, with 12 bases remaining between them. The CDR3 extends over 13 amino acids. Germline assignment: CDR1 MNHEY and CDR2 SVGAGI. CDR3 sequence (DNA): TGTGCCAGCAGTGAAGCCCGTGGGCAGCCCCAGCATTTT. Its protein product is CASSEARGQPQHF.

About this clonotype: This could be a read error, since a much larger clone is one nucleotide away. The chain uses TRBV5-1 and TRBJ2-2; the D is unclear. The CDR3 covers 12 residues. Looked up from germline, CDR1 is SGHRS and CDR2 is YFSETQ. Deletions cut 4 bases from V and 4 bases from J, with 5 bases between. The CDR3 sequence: CASSQLTGELFF. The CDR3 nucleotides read TGCGCCAGCAGCCAACTCACCGGGGAGCTGTTTTTT.

CDR3 DNA sequence: TGTGCCAGCAGCTCCCCGGGACAGGATGAAAAACTGTTTTTT. Protein product: CASSSPGQDEKLFF. The chain joins TRBV13 to TRBJ1-4, with TRBD1 matching 8 bases. The length of the CDR3 is 14 residues. Trimming at V came to 4 bases and at J to 6 bases, leaving 4 bases not matched to a gene. From germline, CDR1 is PRHDT and CDR2 FYEKMQ (reference sequence).

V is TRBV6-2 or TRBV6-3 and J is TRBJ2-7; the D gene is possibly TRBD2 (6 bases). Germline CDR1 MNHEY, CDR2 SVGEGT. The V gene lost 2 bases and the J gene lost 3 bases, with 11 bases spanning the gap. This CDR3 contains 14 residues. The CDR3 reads CASSYPLGGYEQYF. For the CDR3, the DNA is TGTGCCAGCAGTTACCCGCTGGGGGGCTACGAGCAGTACTTC.

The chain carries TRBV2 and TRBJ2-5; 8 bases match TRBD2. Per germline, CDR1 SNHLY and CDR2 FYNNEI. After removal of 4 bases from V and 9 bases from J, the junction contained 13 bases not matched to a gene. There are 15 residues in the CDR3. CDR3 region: CASSVRLKAGVPQYF. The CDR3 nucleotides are TGTGCCAGCAGTGTACGCCTAAAAGCGGGGGTTCCCCAGTACTTC. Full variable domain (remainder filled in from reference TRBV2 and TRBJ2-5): EPEVTQTPSHQVTQMGQEVILRCVPISNHLYFYWYRQILGQKVEFLVSFYNNEISEKSEIFDDQFSVERPDGSNFTLKIRSTKLEDSAMYFCASSVRLKAGVPQYFGPGTRLLVL.

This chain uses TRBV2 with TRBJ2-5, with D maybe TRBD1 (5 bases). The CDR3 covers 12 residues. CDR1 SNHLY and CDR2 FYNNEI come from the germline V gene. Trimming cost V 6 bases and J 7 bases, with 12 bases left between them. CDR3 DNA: TGTGCCAGCAGCTCAACCACAGGGACCCAGTACTTC. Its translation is CASSSTTGTQYF.

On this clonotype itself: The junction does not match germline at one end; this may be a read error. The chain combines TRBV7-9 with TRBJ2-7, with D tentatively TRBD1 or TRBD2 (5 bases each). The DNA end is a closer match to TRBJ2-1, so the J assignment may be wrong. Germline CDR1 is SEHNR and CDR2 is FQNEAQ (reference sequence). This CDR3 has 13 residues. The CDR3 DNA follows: TGTGCTAGCAGCTCAGCACAGGAGGCTGAGCAGTTCTTC. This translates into CASSSAQEAEQFF.

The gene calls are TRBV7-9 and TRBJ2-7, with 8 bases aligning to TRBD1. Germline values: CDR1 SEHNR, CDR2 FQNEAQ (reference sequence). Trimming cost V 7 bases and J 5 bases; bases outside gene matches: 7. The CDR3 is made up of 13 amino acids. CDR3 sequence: CASTKDRVHEQYF. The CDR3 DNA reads TGTGCCAGCACCAAGGACAGGGTGCACGAGCAGTACTTC.

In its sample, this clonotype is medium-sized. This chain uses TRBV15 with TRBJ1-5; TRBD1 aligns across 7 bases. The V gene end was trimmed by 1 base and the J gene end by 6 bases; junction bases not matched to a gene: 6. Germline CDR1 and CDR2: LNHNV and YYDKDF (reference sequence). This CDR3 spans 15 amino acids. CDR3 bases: TGTGCCACCAGCAGAGTGACACAGGGGACTCAGCCCCAGCATTTT. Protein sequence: CATSRVTQGTQPQHF.

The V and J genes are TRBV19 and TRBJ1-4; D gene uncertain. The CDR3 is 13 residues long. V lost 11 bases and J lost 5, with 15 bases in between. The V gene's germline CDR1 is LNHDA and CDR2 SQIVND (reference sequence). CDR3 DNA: TGTGCCTGTAAAGCTGTCTCGAATGAAAAACTGTTTTTT. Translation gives CACKAVSNEKLFF.

The CDR3 is CATSPSGRAGSYEQYF. The CDR3 bases are TGTGCCACCTCCCCATCTGGCAGGGCCGGCTCCTACGAGCAGTACTTC. The rearrangement joins TRBV24-1 to TRBJ2-7; D may be TRBD1 (5 bases). The CDR3 has 16 amino acids. Germline V lookup: CDR1 KGHDR, CDR2 SFDVKD. Trimming took 9 bases from V and 0 from J, leaving 20 bases between them.

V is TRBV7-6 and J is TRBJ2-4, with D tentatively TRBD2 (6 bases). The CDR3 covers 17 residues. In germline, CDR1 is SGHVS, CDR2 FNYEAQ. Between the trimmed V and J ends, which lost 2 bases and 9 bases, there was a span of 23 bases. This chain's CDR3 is CASSLPSRDLAKGIQYF. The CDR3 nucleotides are TGTGCCAGCAGCTTACCCAGCCGGGACTTGGCCAAGGGCATTCAGTACTTC.

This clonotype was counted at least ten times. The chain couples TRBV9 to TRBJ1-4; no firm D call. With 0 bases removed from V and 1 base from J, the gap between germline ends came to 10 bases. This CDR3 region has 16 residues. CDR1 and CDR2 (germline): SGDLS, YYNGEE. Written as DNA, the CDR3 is TGTGCCAGCAGCGTAGCCTCCGGGGTAACTAATGAAAAACTGTTTTTT. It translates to CASSVASGVTNEKLFF.

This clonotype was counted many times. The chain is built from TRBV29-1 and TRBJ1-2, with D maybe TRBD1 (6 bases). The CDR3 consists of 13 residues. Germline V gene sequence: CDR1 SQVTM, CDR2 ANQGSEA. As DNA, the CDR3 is TGCAGTTTTATTTGGGGACACGGGGGTGGCTACACCTTC. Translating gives CSFIWGHGGGYTF.

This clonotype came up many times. DNA of the CDR3: TGTGCCAGTAGTTTCCGTGGGAATCAGCCCCAGCATTTT. This translates into CASSFRGNQPQHF. V usage is TRBV7-2 and J usage is TRBJ1-5, with no clear D. The CDR3 is 13 amino acids. V was pared by 9 bases and J by 4 bases, with 13 bases between. The germline gives CDR1 SGHTA, CDR2 FQGNSA.

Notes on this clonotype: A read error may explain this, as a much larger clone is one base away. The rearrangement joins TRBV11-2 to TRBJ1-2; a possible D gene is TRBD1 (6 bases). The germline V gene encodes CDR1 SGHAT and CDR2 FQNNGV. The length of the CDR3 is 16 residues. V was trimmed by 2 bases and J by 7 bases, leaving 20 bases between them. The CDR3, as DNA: TGTGCCAGCAGCTTATCGCGGACAGTGGGGGACTGTGGCTACACCTTC. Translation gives CASSLSRTVGDCGYTF.